Each of the 27 T cell receptor beta chains below was sequenced from the same sample in a study of shared clonotypes between healthy human individuals (dated by TCRdb to about 2020). Libraries were made using the immunoSEQ multiplex PCR assay. The table comes from immuneACCESS by way of TCRdb, which keeps in-frame sequences with V and J called. Part of the clones is missing from these tables; in studies checked, under half for an unresolved V gene and the rest for unknown reasons. The sample includes about 2,500,000 clones, with approximately 90% observed a single time. The top ten clones comprise over 0.12% of the sample. Sample: naive CD4+ T cells sorted from blood. The label giving this sample's cell subset or site can be read as: CD45RA+ positively selected. The receptor set was obtained from a man aged 18 to 30 in good health.

This sequence joins TRBV7-9 and TRBJ2-2, with D perhaps TRBD2 (5 bases). Trimming took off 8 bases at V and 1 base at J, with 8 bases between the two ends. Germline lookup yields CDR1 SEHNR and CDR2 FQNEAQ (reference sequence). The CDR3 runs to 13 residues. CDR3 sequence: CASPRGNTGELFF. For the CDR3, the DNA is TGTGCCAGCCCACGGGGGAACACCGGGGAGCTGTTTTTT.

This chain links TRBV2 with TRBJ2-5, with TRBD2 as a possible D gene (6 bases). The germline V and J ends were trimmed by 7 bases and 5 bases, with 11 bases remaining between them. CDR3 size: 12 residues. The germline CDR1 and CDR2 sequences are SNHLY and FYNNEI. CDR3 amino acids: CASKREKETQYF. CDR3 sequence (DNA): TGTGCCAGCAAACGGGAGAAGGAGACCCAGTACTTC.

V usage is TRBV5-1 and J usage is TRBJ1-4; D is unclear. Germline assignment: CDR1 SGHRS and CDR2 YFSETQ. This CDR3 has 16 residues. Trimming shortened V by 5 bases and J by 0 bases, and 14 bases separated the two germline ends. The CDR3: CASRFQVGPTNEKLFF. DNA for the CDR3: TGCGCCAGCAGGTTCCAAGTGGGCCCAACTAATGAAAAACTGTTTTTT.

This chain links TRBV11-2 with TRBJ2-1; 11 positions match TRBD2. The CDR3 has 16 residues. Looked up from germline, CDR1 is SGHAT and CDR2 is FQNNGV. V shed 3 bases and J 7 bases; nucleotides not matched to a gene: 8. The CDR3 here is CASSLHGTSGGNEQFF. Here the CDR3 DNA reads TGTGCCAGCAGCTTGCACGGGACTAGCGGAGGGAATGAGCAGTTCTTC.

As concerns this clone: The same CDR3 arises from other DNA sequences in this sample as well. This chain joins TRBV5-1 and TRBJ1-2; the match to TRBD1 covers 7 bases. V lost 0 bases and J lost 5; bases outside the gene matches: 7. There are 15 residues in the CDR3. CDR1 and CDR2 from the germline V gene are SGHRS and YFSETQ. CDR3 loop: CASSLGAGGNYGYTF. CDR3 DNA: TGCGCCAGCAGCTTGGGGGCAGGGGGAAATTATGGCTACACCTTC. Using reference TRBV5-1 and TRBJ1-2 for the parts outside the CDR3, the full variable domain is KAGVTQTPRYLIKTRGQQVTLSCSPISGHRSVSWYQQTPGQGLQFLFEYFSETQRNKGNFPGRFSGRQFSNSRSEMNVSTLELGDSALYLCASSLGAGGNYGYTFGSGTRLTVV.

As regards this clone: The same CDR3 can be traced to other DNA sequences in this sample. V and J are TRBV5-1 and TRBJ2-5, with D perhaps matching TRBD2 (5 bases). CDR1 SGHRS and CDR2 YFSETQ come from the germline V gene. Deletions cut 2 bases from V and 5 bases from J, with 10 bases between. This CDR3 is 13 amino acids long. In DNA form, the CDR3 reads TGCGCCAGCAGCTTACTAGGTGGGGAGACCCAGTACTTC. As protein: CASSLLGGETQYF. Full variable domain (remainder filled in from reference TRBV5-1 and TRBJ2-5): KAGVTQTPRYLIKTRGQQVTLSCSPISGHRSVSWYQQTPGQGLQFLFEYFSETQRNKGNFPGRFSGRQFSNSRSEMNVSTLELGDSALYLCASSLLGGETQYFGPGTRLLVL.

V and J are TRBV28 and TRBJ1-2, with D perhaps matching TRBD1 (6 bases). This CDR3 comprises 14 residues. The germline V gene has CDR1 MDHEN and CDR2 SYDVKM. The ends were cut back, 2 bases at V and 4 bases at J, with 11 bases in the middle. The CDR3 region is CASSLRGDLYGYTF. In nucleotides, the CDR3 is TGTGCCAGCAGTTTAAGGGGGGATCTCTATGGCTACACCTTC.

Worth noting for this clone: Other DNA variants within this sample encode the same CDR3. The chain joins TRBV6-1 to TRBJ1-5; D unclear. Trimming removed 1 base at V and 1 base at J, with 5 bases between. This CDR3 has 14 residues. Germline V CDR1 and CDR2: MNHNS, SASEGT. The CDR3 is CASSEGYSNQPQHF. Written as DNA, the CDR3 is TGTGCCAGCAGTGAAGGGTACAGCAATCAGCCCCAGCATTTT.

The rearrangement joins TRBV19 to TRBJ1-6; possibly TRBD1 for D (6 bases). Germline V gene lookup returns CDR1 LNHDA and CDR2 SQIVND (reference sequence). Trimming pared 3 bases from V and 9 bases from J, leaving 12 bases between. This CDR3 comprises 14 residues. The DNA of the CDR3 is TGTGCCAGTAGTATCGGCCAGGGGTTTTCACCCCTCCACTTT. Protein sequence: CASSIGQGFSPLHF.

The chain is built from TRBV9 and TRBJ2-7, with D tentatively TRBD2 (5 bases). Germline V gene lookup returns CDR1 SGDLS and CDR2 YYNGEE. V was pared by 0 bases and J by 1 base, with 17 bases between. CDR3 length: 17 amino acids. CDR3 coding DNA: TGTGCCAGCAGCGTAGACCTTGATGTAGGAGGATCCTACGAGCAGTACTTC. This codes for CASSVDLDVGGSYEQYF. The whole variable domain, filled in from reference TRBV9 and TRBJ2-7, reads DSGVTQTPKHLITATGQRVTLRCSPRSGDLSVYWYQQSLDQGLQFLIQYYNGEERAKGNILERFSAQQFPDLHSELNLSSLELGDSALYFCASSVDLDVGGSYEQYFGPGTRLTVT.

The rearrangement uses TRBV6-1 and TRBJ1-5; 8 nucleotides line up with TRBD1. Germline assignment: CDR1 MNHNS and CDR2 SASEGT. The CDR3 has 13 amino acids. Trimming removed 6 bases from V and 6 bases from J; junction bases left unmatched: 4. The CDR3 is CASSQDRVQPQHF. The CDR3 bases are TGTGCCAGCAGCCAGGACAGGGTTCAGCCCCAGCATTTT.

The chain uses TRBV28 and TRBJ1-5; 8 bases map to TRBD1. The CDR3 totals 16 residues. With V trimmed by 4 bases and J by 3 bases, 8 bases remained unmatched. In germline, CDR1 is MDHEN, CDR2 SYDVKM. The DNA for the CDR3 is TGTGCCAGCAGTTCCACCGACAGGGGTTACAATCAGCCCCAGCATTTT. It specifies CASSSTDRGYNQPQHF.

V gene TRBV19 combines with J gene TRBJ2-7; TRBD2 might be the D (6 bases). Germline CDR1 LNHDA, CDR2 SQIVND (reference sequence). Trimming pared 9 bases from V and 0 bases from J, leaving 15 bases between. CDR3 length: 14 amino acids. The CDR3 reads CASRGTSLSYEQYF. DNA of the CDR3: TGTGCCAGCCGCGGGACGTCTCTCTCCTACGAGCAGTACTTC.

Details on this clone: This sample also contains other DNA sequences that code for the same CDR3. The rearrangement links TRBV2 to TRBJ2-7; 8 bases fit TRBD1. This CDR3 spans 14 amino acids. The V and J ends lost 1 base and 4 bases, in that order; junction bases with no gene match: 3. CDR1 and CDR2 from the germline V gene are SNHLY and FYNNEI. The CDR3 is CASSEGRGPYEQYF. The CDR3 nucleotides read TGTGCCAGCAGTGAAGGCAGGGGGCCTTACGAGCAGTACTTC.

The chain uses TRBV6-6 and TRBJ2-5; 9 bases agree with TRBD2. Germline loops: CDR1 MNHNY, CDR2 SVGAGI (reference sequence). After removal of 5 bases from V and 4 bases from J, the junction contained 8 bases not matched to a gene. CDR3 length: 15 amino acids. The CDR3 sequence is CASSPPAGGGETQYF. CDR3 DNA: TGTGCCAGCAGTCCCCCAGCGGGAGGTGGAGAGACCCAGTACTTC.

This clone was recorded only once. V is TRBV6-1 and J is TRBJ1-2; TRBD1 agrees at 8 bases. CDR1 and CDR2 (germline): MNHNS, SASEGT. Trimming cost V 6 bases and J 6 bases; bases outside gene matches: 6. CDR3 size: 13 residues. The CDR3 nucleotides are TGTGCCAGCAGCCAGGACAGGGAGCATGGCTACACCTTC. This sequence encodes CASSQDREHGYTF.

On this clone: The sample has other DNA sequences that encode this CDR3 too. The chain carries TRBV5-4 and TRBJ2-5, with a possible D match to TRBD2 (6 bases). CDR1 is SGHNT and CDR2 is YYREEE in the germline V gene (reference sequence). Trimming took 4 bases from V and 5 from J, leaving 15 bases between them. CDR3 length: 14 amino acids. The CDR3: CASSPGGPGETQYF. The CDR3 bases are TGTGCCAGCAGCCCCGGAGGGCCGGGGGAGACCCAGTACTTC.

Turning to this clone: The sample contains more than one DNA sequence encoding this CDR3. The chain couples TRBV30 to TRBJ1-5, with D uncertain. V was clipped by 0 bases and J by 4 bases, with 7 bases between them. CDR1 and CDR2 (germline): GTSNPN, SVGIG (reference sequence). The CDR3 is 13 residues long. CDR3 DNA: TGTGCCTGGAGTGTACTGGGAAATCAGCCCCAGCATTTT. Translating it yields CAWSVLGNQPQHF.

The chain joins TRBV28 to TRBJ1-2; 8 nucleotides agree with TRBD1. Trimming at V came to 6 bases and at J to 0 bases, leaving 9 bases not matched to a gene. The CDR3 loop spans 16 amino acids. Germline V gene sequence: CDR1 MDHEN, CDR2 SYDVKM. As DNA, the CDR3 is TGTGCCAGCAGCCCCCCTCCGACAGGGGCTAACTATGGCTACACCTTC. It yields the protein CASSPPPTGANYGYTF.

The chain combines TRBV5-1 with TRBJ1-1, with D maybe TRBD1 (6 bases). This CDR3 is 15 amino acids long. Trimming took off 2 bases at V and 0 bases at J, with 11 bases between the two ends. Germline CDR1 and CDR2: SGHRS and YFSETQ. CDR3 nucleotides: TGCGCCAGCAGCTTAACAGGGCTGGTGAACACTGAAGCTTTCTTT. Amino acids: CASSLTGLVNTEAFF.

The genes are TRBV5-1 and TRBJ1-2; D perhaps matches TRBD1 (5 bases). This CDR3 region has 16 residues. V shed 1 base and J shed 0 bases, with 13 bases lying between them. Germline values: CDR1 SGHRS, CDR2 YFSETQ. The CDR3 protein is CASSLTGTIANYGYTF. DNA for the CDR3: TGCGCCAGCAGCTTGACGGGGACCATAGCTAACTATGGCTACACCTTC.

Concerning this clone itself: This sample includes further DNA sequences coding for the same CDR3. This chain uses TRBV19 with TRBJ2-3; D perhaps matches TRBD2 (6 bases). CDR3 size: 14 residues. Deletions cut 3 bases from V and 3 bases from J, with 10 bases between. The germline V gene encodes CDR1 LNHDA and CDR2 SQIVND (reference sequence). CDR3 loop: CASSIRGLTDTQYF. In DNA form, the CDR3 reads TGTGCCAGTAGTATTCGCGGACTAACAGATACGCAGTATTTT. The full variable domain, its missing parts supplied by reference TRBV19 and TRBJ2-3, is DGGITQSPKYLFRKEGQNVTLSCEQNLNHDAMYWYRQDPGQGLRLIYYSQIVNDFQKGDIAEGYSVSREKKESFPLTVTSAQKNPTAFYLCASSIRGLTDTQYFGPGTRLTVL.

V usage is TRBV30 and J usage is TRBJ2-2, with 10 bases matching TRBD2. The CDR3 covers 17 residues. CDR1 is GTSNPN and CDR2 is SVGIG in the germline V gene (reference sequence). J lost 4 bases, V lost 3 bases, and 11 bases had no gene match. The CDR3 DNA reads as TGTGCCTGGAGCCCCGGGAGCGGGGGGGCGGGCACCGGGGAGCTGTTTTTT. Translation gives CAWSPGSGGAGTGELFF.

This chain links TRBV7-2 with TRBJ1-4; TRBD1 agrees at 8 bases. Germline CDR1 is SGHTA and CDR2 is FQGNSA. CDR3 length: 14 amino acids. The trim removed 5 bases at V and 10 bases at J, leaving 9 bases unmatched. The CDR3 loop is CASSDGQGLGKLFF. The DNA for the CDR3 is TGTGCCAGCAGCGACGGACAGGGTTTGGGAAAACTGTTTTTT.

The V gene is TRBV4-1, the J gene TRBJ1-2; TRBD1 aligns across 8 bases. V lost 2 bases, J lost 4 bases, and 6 bases stayed unmatched. CDR3 length: 15 amino acids. Germline CDR1 and CDR2: MGHRA and YSYEKL. Here the CDR3 reads CASSQTGTGPYGYTF. The CDR3 DNA reads as TGCGCCAGCAGCCAAACCGGGACAGGACCCTATGGCTACACCTTC.

This rearrangement joins TRBV9 to TRBJ2-1; TRBD2 might be the D (6 bases). In germline, CDR1 is SGDLS, CDR2 YYNGEE. The V end was cut by 4 bases, the J end by 1 base, with 18 bases between. The CDR3 is 17 amino acids. This CDR3 is CASSPKEGAPSYNEQFF. The CDR3 region has the DNA TGTGCCAGCAGCCCTAAGGAGGGAGCGCCTTCCTACAATGAGCAGTTCTTC.

Here the CDR3 reads CAWRLGRGVEKLFF. In DNA form, the CDR3 reads TGTGCCTGGAGGCTTGGCAGGGGTGTTGAAAAACTGTTTTTT. This chain uses TRBV30 with TRBJ1-4; TRBD1 is a possible D gene (6 bases). The germline CDR1 and CDR2 sequences are GTSNPN and SVGIG (reference sequence). The CDR3 has 14 amino acids. V shed 3 bases and J shed 7 bases, with 15 bases lying between them.